This TCR beta chain was sequenced in a study of blood T cell repertoires in COVID-19. The germline CDR1 and CDR2 sequences are SGHKS and YYEKEE (reference sequence). The V gene lost 5 bases and the J gene lost 4 bases, with 3 bases spanning the gap. The CDR3 is 11 amino acids. Assay: immunoSEQ multiplex PCR; the TCRdb copy retains only in-frame clones and omits some. The sample lists roughly 100,000 clones, 88% seen once, with about 3% in the top ten. This TCR was sampled from a human donor in a cohort sampled during active COVID-19. The V and J genes are TRBV5-5 and TRBJ1-4, with D unresolved. Sequencing input: peripheral blood. The CDR3 nucleotides are TGTGCCAGCAGACTTAATGAAAAACTGTTTTTT. Its protein product is CASRLNEKLFF.